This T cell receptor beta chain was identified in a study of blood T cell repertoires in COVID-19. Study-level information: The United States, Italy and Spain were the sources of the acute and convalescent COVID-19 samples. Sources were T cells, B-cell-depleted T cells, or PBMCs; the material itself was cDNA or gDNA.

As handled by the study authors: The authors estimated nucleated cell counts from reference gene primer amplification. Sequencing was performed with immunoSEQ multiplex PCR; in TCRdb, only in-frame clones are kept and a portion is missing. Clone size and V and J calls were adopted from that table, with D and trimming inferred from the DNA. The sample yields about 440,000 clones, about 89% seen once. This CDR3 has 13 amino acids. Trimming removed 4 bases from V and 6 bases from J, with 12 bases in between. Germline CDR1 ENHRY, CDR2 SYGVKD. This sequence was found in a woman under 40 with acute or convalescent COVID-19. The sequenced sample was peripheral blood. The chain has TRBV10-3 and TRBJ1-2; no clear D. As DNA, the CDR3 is TGTGCCATCAGTGTTACGACCGAGGATGGCTACACCTTC. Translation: CAISVTTEDGYTF.